This T cell receptor (beta chain) was recovered during a study of CD4 T cells in relation to SARS-CoV-2 and coronaviruses. Regarding this clone: The target antigen is unknown.

Per germline, CDR1 ENHRY and CDR2 SYGVKD. The V gene end was trimmed by 5 bases and the J gene end by 2 bases; junction bases not matched to a gene: 3. This CDR3 spans 15 amino acids. Generated by immunoSEQ multiplex PCR, the TCRdb table keeps only in-frame clones and is missing some. Of about 19,000 clones listed, 77% are singletons. Unexposed donor CD4+ T cells date from about 2011-2018, before the COVID-19 pandemic. Isolation of CD4+ T cells took place after roughly nine days in culture. The specimen sequenced was CD4+ T cells from PBMCs, cultured in vitro. The TCR comes from a human donor in good health. This chain uses TRBV10-3 with TRBJ2-1; 10 nucleotides agree with TRBD2. The CDR3 bases are TGTGCCATCAGTAGGACTAGCGGAACCTACAATGAGCAGTTCTTC. It specifies CAISRTSGTYNEQFF.